The rows below give T cell receptor beta chains drawn from one sample of a study of identical twins. TCRdb re-analysed the 5' RACE reads in MiXCR, keeping a single row per CDR3 protein. Of roughly 630,000 distinct CDR3 sequences in the sample, about 7.1% were seen once. These data also formed part of another study, on yellow fever vaccine responses in identical twins.

Sequenced material: PBMCs. The receptors derive from a young woman in good health. Each CDR3 is given with its conserved first and last residue. The D gene is left open where the match is weak. Some rows have no size entry. The others give once, few or many, or a class for an expanded clone.

d_gene	j_gene	abundance	v_gene	CDR3aa	CDR3nt
TRBD2	TRBJ2-3	-	TRBV10-2	CASSESTGGTQYF	TGCGCCAGCAGTGAGTCGACGGGAGGTACGCAGTATTTT
-	TRBJ2-1	many	TRBV20-1	CSARKQGWGDNEQFF	TGCAGTGCTAGAAAACAGGGCTGGGGTGACAATGAGCAGTTCTTC
-	TRBJ2-1	many	TRBV24-1	CATQVTSYNEQFF	TGTGCCACCCAGGTGACCTCCTACAATGAGCAGTTCTTC
-	TRBJ1-2	-	TRBV9	CASSVGWNDYGYTF	TGTGCCAGCAGCGTAGGGTGGAATGACTATGGCTACACCTTC
TRBD2	TRBJ2-3	many	TRBV15	CATSSKLAGGILNTQYF	TGTGCCACCAGCAGCAAACTAGCGGGGGGGATTCTGAATACGCAGTATTTT
TRBD2	TRBJ2-3	-	TRBV24-1	CATSGGGALSTDTQYF	TGTGCCACCAGTGGCGGGGGGGCCCTAAGCACAGATACGCAGTATTTT
-	TRBJ2-2	many	TRBV6-5	CASSEFTGELFF	TGTGCCAGCAGTGAGTTTACCGGGGAGCTGTTTTTT
TRBD2	TRBJ2-3	-	TRBV15	CATSRDAGSGSADTQYF	TGTGCCACCAGCAGAGATGCGGGTAGCGGGAGTGCAGATACGCAGTATTTT
TRBD1	TRBJ2-2	few	TRBV10-1	CASSEWSGGQGGTGELFF	TGCGCCAGCAGTGAGTGGAGTGGGGGACAGGGCGGCACCGGGGAGCTGTTTTTT
TRBD1	TRBJ1-3	-	TRBV12-5	CASGLGQGLSGNTIYF	TGTGCTAGTGGCCTCGGACAGGGCCTCTCTGGAAACACCATATATTTT
TRBD1	TRBJ1-2	many	TRBV5-1	CASNTGGFDGYTF	TGCGCCAGCAACACAGGGGGATTCGATGGCTACACCTTC
TRBD1	TRBJ2-1	many	TRBV2	CASSDGTGINEQFF	TGTGCCAGCAGTGATGGGACAGGGATCAATGAGCAGTTCTTC
-	TRBJ2-3	many	TRBV6-1	CASSGGTLSNTQYF	TGTGCCAGCAGTGGAGGGACACTTTCGAATACGCAGTATTTT
TRBD1	TRBJ2-1	many	TRBV7-9	CASTQGVVSYNEQFF	TGTGCCAGCACCCAGGGGGTGGTGTCCTACAATGAGCAGTTCTTC
-	TRBJ2-1	many	TRBV5-6	CASSFPTSLKHHGEQFF	TGTGCCAGCAGCTTTCCTACTAGTTTAAAGCACCACGGTGAGCAGTTCTTC
TRBD2	TRBJ2-1	-	TRBV4-2	CASSQAFRTSGYNEQFF	TGTGCCAGCAGCCAAGCTTTTAGGACTAGCGGATACAATGAGCAGTTCTTC